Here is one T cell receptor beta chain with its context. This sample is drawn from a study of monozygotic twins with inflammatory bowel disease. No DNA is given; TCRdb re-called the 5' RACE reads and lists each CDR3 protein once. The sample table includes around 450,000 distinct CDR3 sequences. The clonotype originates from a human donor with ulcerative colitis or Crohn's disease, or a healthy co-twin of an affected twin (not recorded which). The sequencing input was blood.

The CDR3 is CASSQGRAESTDTQYF. The V gene is TRBV4-1, the J gene TRBJ2-3; TCRdb selects TRBD2, and the lack of DNA leaves this call unchecked. CDR3 length: 16 amino acids. CDR1 and CDR2 from the germline V gene are MGHRA and YSYEKL.